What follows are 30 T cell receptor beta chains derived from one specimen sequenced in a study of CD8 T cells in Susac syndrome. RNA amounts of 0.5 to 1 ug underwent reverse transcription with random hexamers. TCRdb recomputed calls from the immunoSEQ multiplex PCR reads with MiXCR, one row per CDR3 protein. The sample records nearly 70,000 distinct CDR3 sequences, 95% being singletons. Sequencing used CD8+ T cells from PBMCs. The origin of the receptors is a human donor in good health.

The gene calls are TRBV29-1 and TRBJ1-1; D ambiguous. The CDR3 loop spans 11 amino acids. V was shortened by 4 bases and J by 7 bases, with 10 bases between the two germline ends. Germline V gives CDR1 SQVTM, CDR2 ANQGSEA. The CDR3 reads CSVVLGYEAFF. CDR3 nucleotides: TGCAGCGTTGTTCTGGGGTATGAAGCTTTCTTT.

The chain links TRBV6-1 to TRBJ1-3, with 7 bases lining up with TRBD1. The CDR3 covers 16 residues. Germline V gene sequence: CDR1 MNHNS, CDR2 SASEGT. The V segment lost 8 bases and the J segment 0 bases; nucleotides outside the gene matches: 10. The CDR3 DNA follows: TGTGCCAGCTCTCTGATGGGGGACAGCTCTGGAAACACCATATATTTT. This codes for CASSLMGDSSGNTIYF.

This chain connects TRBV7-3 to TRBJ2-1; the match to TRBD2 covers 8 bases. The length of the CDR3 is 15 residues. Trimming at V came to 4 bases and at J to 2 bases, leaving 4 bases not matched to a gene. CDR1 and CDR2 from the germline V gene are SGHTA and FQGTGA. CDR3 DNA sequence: TGTGCCAGCAGCTCAGACGGGGGGGCCTACAATGAGCAGTTCTTC. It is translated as CASSSDGGAYNEQFF. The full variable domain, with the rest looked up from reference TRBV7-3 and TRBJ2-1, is GAGVSQTPSNKVTEKGKYVELRCDPISGHTALYWYRQSLGQGPEFLIYFQGTGAADDSGLPNDRFFAVRPEGSVSTLKIQRTERGDSAVYLCASSSDGGAYNEQFFGPGTRLTVL.

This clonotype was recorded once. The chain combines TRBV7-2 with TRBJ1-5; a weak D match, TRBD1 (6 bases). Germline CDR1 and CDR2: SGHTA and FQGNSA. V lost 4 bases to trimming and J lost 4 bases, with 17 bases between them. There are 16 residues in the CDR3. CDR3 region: CASSSRAGGLNQPQHF. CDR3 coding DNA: TGTGCCAGCAGCTCACGGGCCGGGGGCTTGAATCAGCCCCAGCATTTT.

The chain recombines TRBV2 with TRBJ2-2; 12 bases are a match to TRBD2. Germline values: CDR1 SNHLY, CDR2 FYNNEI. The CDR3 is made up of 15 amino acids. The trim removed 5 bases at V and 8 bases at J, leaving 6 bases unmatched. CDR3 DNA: TGTGCCAGCAGTCCCCTTGGGACTAGCGGGGGGGAGCTGTTTTTT. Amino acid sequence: CASSPLGTSGGELFF. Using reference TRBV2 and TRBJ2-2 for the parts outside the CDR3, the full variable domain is EPEVTQTPSHQVTQMGQEVILRCVPISNHLYFYWYRQILGQKVEFLVSFYNNEISEKSEIFDDQFSVERPDGSNFTLKIRSTKLEDSAMYFCASSPLGTSGGELFFGEGSRLTVL.

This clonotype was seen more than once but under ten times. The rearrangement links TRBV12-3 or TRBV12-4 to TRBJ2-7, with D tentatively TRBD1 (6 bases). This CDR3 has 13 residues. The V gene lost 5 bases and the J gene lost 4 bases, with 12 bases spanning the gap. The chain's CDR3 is CASSIGQSYEQYF. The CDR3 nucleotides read TGTGCCAGCAGTATCGGACAGAGTTACGAGCAGTACTTC.

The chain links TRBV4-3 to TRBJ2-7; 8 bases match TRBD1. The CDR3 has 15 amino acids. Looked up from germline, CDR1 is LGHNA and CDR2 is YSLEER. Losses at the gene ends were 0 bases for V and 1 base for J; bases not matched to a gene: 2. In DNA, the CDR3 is TGCGCCAGCAGCCAAGACGGGACAGGTTCCTACGAGCAGTACGTC. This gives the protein CASSQDGTGSYEQYV.

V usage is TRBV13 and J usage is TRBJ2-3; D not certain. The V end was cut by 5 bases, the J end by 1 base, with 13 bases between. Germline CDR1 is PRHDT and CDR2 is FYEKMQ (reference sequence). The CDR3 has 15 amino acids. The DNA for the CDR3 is TGTGCCAGCAGCACTACAAGGTCAGGCACAGATACGCAGTATTTT. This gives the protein CASSTTRSGTDTQYF.

The CDR3 here is CSVPGGGEQFF. The CDR3 bases are TGCAGCGTTCCAGGGGGAGGTGAGCAGTTCTTC. V usage is TRBV29-1 and J usage is TRBJ2-1, with D perhaps matching TRBD1 (7 bases). The ends were cut back, 5 bases at V and 9 bases at J, with 11 bases in the middle. This CDR3 has 11 amino acids. Germline assignment: CDR1 SQVTM and CDR2 ANQGSEA.

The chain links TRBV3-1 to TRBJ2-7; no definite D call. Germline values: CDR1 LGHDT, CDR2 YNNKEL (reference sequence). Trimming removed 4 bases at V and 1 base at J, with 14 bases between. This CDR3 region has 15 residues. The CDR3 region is CASSPFVGSSYEQYF. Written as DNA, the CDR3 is TGTGCCAGCAGCCCCTTTGTCGGGTCTTCCTACGAGCAGTACTTC.

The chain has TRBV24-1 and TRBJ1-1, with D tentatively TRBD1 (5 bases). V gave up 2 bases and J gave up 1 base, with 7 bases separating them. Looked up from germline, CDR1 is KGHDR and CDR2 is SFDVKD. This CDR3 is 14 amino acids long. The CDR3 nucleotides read TGTGCCACCAGTGATTCGGGGCAGAACACTGAAGCTTTCTTT. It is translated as CATSDSGQNTEAFF.

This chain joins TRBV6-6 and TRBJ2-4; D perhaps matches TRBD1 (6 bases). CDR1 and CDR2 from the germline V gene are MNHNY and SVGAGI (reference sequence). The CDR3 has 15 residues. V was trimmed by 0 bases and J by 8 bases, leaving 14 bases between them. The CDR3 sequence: CASSYSAGDGDIQYF. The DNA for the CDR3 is TGTGCCAGCAGTTACTCGGCAGGGGACGGGGACATTCAGTACTTC.

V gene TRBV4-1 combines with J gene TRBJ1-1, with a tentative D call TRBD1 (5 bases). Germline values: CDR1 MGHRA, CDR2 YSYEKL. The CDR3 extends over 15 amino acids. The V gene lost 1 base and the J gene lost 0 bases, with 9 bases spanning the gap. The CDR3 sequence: CASSQGGSMNTEAFF. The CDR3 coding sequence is TGCGCCAGCAGCCAAGGGGGGTCTATGAACACTGAAGCTTTCTTT.

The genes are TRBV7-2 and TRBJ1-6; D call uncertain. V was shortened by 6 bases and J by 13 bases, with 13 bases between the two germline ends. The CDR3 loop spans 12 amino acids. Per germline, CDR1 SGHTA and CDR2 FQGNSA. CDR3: CASREQGNPLHF. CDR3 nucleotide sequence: TGTGCCAGCAGGGAACAAGGGAACCCCCTCCACTTT.

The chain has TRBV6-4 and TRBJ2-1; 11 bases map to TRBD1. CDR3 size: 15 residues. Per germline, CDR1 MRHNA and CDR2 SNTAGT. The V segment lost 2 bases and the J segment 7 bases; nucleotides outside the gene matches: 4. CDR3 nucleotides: TGTGCCAGCAGTGACAACGGACAGGGGGCTAATGAGCAGTTCTTC. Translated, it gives CASSDNGQGANEQFF.

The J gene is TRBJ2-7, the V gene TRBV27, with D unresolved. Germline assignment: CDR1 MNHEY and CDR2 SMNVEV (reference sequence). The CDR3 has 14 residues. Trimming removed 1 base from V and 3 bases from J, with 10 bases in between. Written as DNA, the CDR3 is TGTGCCAGCAGTTTATTAGGCCCTAACTACGAGCAGTACTTC. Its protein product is CASSLLGPNYEQYF.

The CDR3 region has the DNA TGTGCCAGCAGGTATCCAGGACTAGCGGGTGTTCAAGAGACCCAGTACTTC. Protein: CASRYPGLAGVQETQYF. The chain combines TRBV3-1 with TRBJ2-5; TRBD2 aligns across 11 bases. This CDR3 spans 17 amino acids. Germline V gene data show CDR1 as LGHDT and CDR2 as YNNKEL (reference sequence). Losses at the gene ends were 6 bases for V and 2 bases for J; bases not matched to a gene: 11.

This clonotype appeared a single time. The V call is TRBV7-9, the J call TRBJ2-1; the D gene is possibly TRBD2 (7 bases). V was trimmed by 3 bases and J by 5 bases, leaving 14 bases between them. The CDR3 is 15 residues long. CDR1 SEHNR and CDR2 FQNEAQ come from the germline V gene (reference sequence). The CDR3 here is CASSFGGALNNEQFF. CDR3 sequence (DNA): TGTGCCAGCAGCTTTGGGGGGGCCTTAAACAATGAGCAGTTCTTC.

The CDR3 sequence: CASSYDYGGEAFF. The DNA for the CDR3 is TGTGCCAGCAGTTACGATTATGGCGGAGAGGCTTTCTTT. This chain connects TRBV6-5 to TRBJ1-1; D is unclear. The germline V gene has CDR1 MNHEY and CDR2 SVGAGI. This CDR3 comprises 13 residues. V was shortened by 2 bases and J by 11 bases, with 15 bases between the two germline ends.

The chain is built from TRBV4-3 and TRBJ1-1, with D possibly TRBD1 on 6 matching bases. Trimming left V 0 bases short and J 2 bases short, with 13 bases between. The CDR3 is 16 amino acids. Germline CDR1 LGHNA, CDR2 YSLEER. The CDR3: CASSQDGEGVNTEAFF. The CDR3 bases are TGCGCCAGCAGCCAAGATGGAGAGGGGGTAAACACTGAAGCTTTCTTT.

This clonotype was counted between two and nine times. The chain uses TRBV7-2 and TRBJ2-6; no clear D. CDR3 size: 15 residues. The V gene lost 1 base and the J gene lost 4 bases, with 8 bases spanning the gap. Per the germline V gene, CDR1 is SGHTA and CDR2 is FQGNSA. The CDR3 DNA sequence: TGTGCCAGCAGCTTAGGGGCGTGGGGGGCCAACGTCCTGACTTTC. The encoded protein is CASSLGAWGANVLTF. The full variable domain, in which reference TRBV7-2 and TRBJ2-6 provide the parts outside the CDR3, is GAGVSQSPSNKVTEKGKDVELRCDPISGHTALYWYRQSLGQGLEFLIYFQGNSAPDKSGLPSDRFSAERTGGSVSTLTIQRTQQEDSAVYLCASSLGAWGANVLTFGAGSRLTVL.

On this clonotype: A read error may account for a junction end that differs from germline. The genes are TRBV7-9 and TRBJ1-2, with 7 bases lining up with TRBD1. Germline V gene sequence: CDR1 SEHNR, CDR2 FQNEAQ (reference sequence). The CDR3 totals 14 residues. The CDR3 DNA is TGTGCCAGCAGCGAGGACAGGCCCCTATATGACTACACCTTC. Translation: CASSEDRPLYDYTF.

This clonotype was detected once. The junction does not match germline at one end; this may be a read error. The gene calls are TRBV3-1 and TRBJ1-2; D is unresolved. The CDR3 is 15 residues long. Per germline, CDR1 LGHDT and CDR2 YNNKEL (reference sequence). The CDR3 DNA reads TGTGCCAGCAGCCAAGAGCTCCCATCTAACTATGGCTGCACCTTC. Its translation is CASSQELPSNYGCTF.

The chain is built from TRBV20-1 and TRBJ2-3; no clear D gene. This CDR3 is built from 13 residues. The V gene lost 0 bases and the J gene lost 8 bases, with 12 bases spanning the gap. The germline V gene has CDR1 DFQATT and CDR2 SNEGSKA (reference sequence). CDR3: CSARDMGKGTQYF. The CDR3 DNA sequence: TGCAGTGCTAGAGATATGGGGAAGGGTACGCAGTATTTT.

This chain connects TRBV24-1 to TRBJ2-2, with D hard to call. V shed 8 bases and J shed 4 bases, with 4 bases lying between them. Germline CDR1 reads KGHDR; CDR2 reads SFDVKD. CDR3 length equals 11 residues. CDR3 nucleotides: TGTGCCACCATGAGCACCGGGGAGCTGTTTTTT. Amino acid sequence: CATMSTGELFF.

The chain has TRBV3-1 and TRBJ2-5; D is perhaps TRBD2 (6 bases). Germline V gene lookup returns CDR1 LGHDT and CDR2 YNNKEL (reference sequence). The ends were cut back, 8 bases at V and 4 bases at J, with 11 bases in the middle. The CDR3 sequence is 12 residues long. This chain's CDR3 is CASPRGGETQYF. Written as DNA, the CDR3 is TGTGCCAGCCCCCGGGGAGGAGAGACCCAGTACTTC.

The CDR3 DNA reads as TGTGCCAGCAGCTTCGCAGGGAACACTGAAGCTTTCTTT. Translated, it gives CASSFAGNTEAFF. This chain connects TRBV5-6 to TRBJ1-1, with D uncertain. Germline V CDR1 and CDR2: SGHDT, YYEEEE. Trimming pared 2 bases from V and 1 base from J, leaving 6 bases between. The CDR3 has 13 amino acids. Supplemented by reference TRBV5-6 and TRBJ1-1, the full variable domain reads DAGVTQSPTHLIKTRGQQVTLRCSPKSGHDTVSWYQQALGQGPQFIFQYYEEEERQRGNFPDRFSGHQFPNYSSELNVNALLLGDSALYLCASSFAGNTEAFFGQGTRLTVV.

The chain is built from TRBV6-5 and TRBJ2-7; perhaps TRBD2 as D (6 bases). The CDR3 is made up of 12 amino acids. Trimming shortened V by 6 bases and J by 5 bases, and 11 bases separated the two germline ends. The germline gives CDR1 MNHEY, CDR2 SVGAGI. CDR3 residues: CASSPWGDEQYF. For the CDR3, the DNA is TGTGCCAGCAGCCCCTGGGGGGACGAGCAGTACTTC.

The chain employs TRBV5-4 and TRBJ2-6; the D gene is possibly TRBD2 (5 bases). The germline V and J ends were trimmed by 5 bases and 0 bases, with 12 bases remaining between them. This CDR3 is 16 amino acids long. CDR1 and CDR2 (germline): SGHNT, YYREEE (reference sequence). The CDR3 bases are TGTGCCAGCAGTGGGCCGGGGAGCTCTGGGGCCAACGTCCTGACTTTC. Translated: CASSGPGSSGANVLTF.

The CDR3 DNA follows: TGTGCCAGTAGTTGGGGACAGGGGGGCGGCGAGCAGTACTTC. Translated: CASSWGQGGGEQYF. The chain links TRBV19 to TRBJ2-7; 11 bases line up with TRBD1. The CDR3 spans 14 residues. Germline V CDR1 and CDR2: LNHDA, SQIVND (reference sequence). J was trimmed by 6 bases and V by 5 bases; bases with no gene match: 6.